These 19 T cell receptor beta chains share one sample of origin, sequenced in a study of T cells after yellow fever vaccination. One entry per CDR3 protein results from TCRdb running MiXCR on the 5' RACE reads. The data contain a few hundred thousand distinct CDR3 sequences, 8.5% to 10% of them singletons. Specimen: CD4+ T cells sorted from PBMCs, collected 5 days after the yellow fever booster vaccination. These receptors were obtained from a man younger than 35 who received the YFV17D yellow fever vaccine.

The CDR3 bases are TGTGCCACCAGCACTAGCGGGGGGCCAGATACGCAGTATTTT. It encodes CATSTSGGPDTQYF. The chain is built from TRBV15 and TRBJ2-3; 11 nucleotides match TRBD2. The V segment lost 4 bases and the J segment 4 bases; nucleotides outside the gene matches: 1. Per the germline V gene, CDR1 is LNHNV and CDR2 is YYDKDF (reference sequence). This CDR3 is 14 amino acids long.

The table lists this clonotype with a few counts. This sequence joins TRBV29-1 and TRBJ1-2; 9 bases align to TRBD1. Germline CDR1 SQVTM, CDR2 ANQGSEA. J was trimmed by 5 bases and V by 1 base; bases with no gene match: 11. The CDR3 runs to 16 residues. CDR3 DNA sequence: TGCAGCGTTGAAGTGCTGAGGGAGGACAGGGGATATGGCTACACCTTC. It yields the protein CSVEVLREDRGYGYTF.

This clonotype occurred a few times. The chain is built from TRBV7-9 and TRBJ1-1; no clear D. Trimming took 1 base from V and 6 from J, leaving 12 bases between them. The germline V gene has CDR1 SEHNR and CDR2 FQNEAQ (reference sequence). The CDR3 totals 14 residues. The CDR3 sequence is CASSLVGGGAEAFF. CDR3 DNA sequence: TGTGCCAGCAGCTTAGTTGGAGGAGGCGCTGAAGCTTTCTTT. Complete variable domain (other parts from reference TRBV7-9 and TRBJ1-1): DTGVSQNPRHKITKRGQNVTFRCDPISEHNRLYWYRQTLGQGPEFLTYFQNEAQLEKSRLLSDRFSAERPKGSFSTLEIQRTEQGDSAMYLCASSLVGGGAEAFFGQGTRLTVV.

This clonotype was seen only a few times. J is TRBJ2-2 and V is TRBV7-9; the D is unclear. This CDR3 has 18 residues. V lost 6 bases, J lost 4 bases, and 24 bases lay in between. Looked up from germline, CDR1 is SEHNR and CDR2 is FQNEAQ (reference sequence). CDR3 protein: CASRENGFQGPITGELFF. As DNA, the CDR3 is TGTGCCAGCAGGGAGAACGGTTTTCAAGGCCCGATCACCGGGGAGCTGTTTTTT.

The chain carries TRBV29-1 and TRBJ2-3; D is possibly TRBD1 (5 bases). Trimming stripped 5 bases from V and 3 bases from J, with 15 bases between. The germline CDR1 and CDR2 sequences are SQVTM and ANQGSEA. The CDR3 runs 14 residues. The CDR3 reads CSVSRQLKTDTQYF. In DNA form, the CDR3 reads TGCAGCGTTTCAAGACAGCTTAAGACAGATACGCAGTATTTT.

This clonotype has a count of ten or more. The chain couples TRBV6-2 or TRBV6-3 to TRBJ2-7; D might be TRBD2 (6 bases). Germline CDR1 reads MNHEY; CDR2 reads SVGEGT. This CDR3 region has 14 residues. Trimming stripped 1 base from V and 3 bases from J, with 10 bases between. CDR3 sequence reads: CASSYLDYFYEQYF. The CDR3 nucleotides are TGTGCCAGCAGTTACTTGGACTATTTCTACGAGCAGTACTTC.

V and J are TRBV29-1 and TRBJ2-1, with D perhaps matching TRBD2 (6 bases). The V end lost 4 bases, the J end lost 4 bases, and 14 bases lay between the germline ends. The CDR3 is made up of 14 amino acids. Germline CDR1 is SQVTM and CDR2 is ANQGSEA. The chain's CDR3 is CSVGGDLYYNEQFF. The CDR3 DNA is TGCAGCGTTGGGGGGGACCTGTATTACAATGAGCAGTTCTTC.

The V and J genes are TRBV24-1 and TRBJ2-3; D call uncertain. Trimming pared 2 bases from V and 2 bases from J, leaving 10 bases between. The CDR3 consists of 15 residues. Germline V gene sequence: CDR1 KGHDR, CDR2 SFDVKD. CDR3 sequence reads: CATSDSGPYTDTQYF. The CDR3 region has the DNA TGTGCCACCAGTGATTCCGGGCCATACACAGATACGCAGTATTTT.

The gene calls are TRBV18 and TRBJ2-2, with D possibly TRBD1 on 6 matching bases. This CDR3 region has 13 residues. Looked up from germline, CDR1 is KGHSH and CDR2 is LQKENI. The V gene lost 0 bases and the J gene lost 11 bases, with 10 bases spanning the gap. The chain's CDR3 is CASSPPGTPELFF. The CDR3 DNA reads TGTGCCAGCTCACCACCAGGGACACCCGAGCTGTTTTTT.

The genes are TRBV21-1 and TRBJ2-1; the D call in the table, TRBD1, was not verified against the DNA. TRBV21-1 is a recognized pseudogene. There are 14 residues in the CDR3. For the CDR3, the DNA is TGTGCCAGTGGGGCCGGGTTTATGGGCAATGAGCAGTTCTTC. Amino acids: CASGAGFMGNEQFF.

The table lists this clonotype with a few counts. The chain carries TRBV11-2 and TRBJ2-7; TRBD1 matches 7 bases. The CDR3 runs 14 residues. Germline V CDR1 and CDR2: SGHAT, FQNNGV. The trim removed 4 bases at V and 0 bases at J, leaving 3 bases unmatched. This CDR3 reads CASSSDRISYEQYV. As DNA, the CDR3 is TGTGCCAGCAGCTCGGACAGGATCTCCTACGAGCAGTACGTC.

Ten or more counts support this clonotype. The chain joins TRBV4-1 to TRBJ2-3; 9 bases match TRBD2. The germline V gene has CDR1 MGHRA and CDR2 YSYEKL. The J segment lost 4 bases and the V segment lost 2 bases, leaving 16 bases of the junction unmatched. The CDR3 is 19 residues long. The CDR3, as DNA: TGCGCCAGCAGCCAACCAGGGAGAAGAGGAGCGGGGGGTTCAGATACGCAGTATTTT. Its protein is CASSQPGRRGAGGSDTQYF.

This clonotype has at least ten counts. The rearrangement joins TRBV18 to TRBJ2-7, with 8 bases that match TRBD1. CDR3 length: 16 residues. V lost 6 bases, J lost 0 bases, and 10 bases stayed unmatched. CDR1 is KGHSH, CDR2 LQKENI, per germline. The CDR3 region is CASSPMDRASSYEQYF. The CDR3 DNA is TGTGCCAGCTCTCCTATGGACAGGGCCTCCTCCTACGAGCAGTACTTC.

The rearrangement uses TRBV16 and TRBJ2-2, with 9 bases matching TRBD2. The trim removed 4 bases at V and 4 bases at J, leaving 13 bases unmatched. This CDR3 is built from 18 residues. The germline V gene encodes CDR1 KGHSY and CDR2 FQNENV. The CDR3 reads CASSPLAVAGGTTGELFF. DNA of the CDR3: TGTGCCAGCAGCCCCCTCGCGGTCGCGGGGGGGACCACCGGGGAGCTGTTTTTT.

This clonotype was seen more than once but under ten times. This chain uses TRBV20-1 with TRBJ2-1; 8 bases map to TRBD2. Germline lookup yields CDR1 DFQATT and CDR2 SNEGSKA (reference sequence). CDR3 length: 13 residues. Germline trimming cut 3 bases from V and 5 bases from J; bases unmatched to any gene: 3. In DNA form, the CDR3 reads TGCAGTGCTAGTAAAGCGGGGGACAATGAGCAGTTCTTC. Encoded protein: CSASKAGDNEQFF.

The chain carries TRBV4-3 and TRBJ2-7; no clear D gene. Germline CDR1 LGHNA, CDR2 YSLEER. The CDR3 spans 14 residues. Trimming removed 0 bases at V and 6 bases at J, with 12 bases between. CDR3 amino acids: CASSQDRRTFEQYF. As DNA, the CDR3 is TGCGCCAGCAGCCAAGACAGGAGAACGTTCGAGCAGTACTTC.

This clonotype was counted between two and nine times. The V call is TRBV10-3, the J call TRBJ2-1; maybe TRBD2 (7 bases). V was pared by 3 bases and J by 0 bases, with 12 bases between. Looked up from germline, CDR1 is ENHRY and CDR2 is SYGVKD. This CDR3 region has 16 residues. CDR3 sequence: CAISDLRGGSYNEQFF. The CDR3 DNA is TGTGCCATCAGTGATCTGAGGGGGGGCTCCTACAATGAGCAGTTCTTC.

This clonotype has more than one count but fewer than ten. CDR3 sequence (DNA): TGTGCCAGCAGCTACCGGGCCCCGGCGGGGACTGGAAACACCATATATTTT. This encodes CASSYRAPAGTGNTIYF. V usage is TRBV7-9 and J usage is TRBJ1-3; D ambiguous. Germline-derived CDR1 and CDR2 are SEHNR and FQNEAQ (reference sequence). The CDR3 is 17 residues long. The V and J ends lost 4 bases and 2 bases respectively, with 18 bases between them.

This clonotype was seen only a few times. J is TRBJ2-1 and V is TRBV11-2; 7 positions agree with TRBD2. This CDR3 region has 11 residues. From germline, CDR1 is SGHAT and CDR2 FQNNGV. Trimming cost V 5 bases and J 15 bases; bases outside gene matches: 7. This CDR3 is CASSLIAGSFF. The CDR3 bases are TGTGCCAGCAGCCTCATAGCGGGTTCGTTCTTC.